Listed below are T cell receptor beta chains from one sample, sequenced in a study of T cells after yellow fever vaccination. From the 5' RACE reads, TCRdb called clonotypes with MiXCR, one entry per CDR3 protein. The repertoire consists of 620,000 or so distinct CDR3 sequences, with 12% occurring once and the leading ten covering about 15%. The input for sequencing was PBMCs, taken on the day of the yellow fever booster vaccination. The receptors originated from a man aged 25-40 years who received the YFV17D yellow fever vaccine. Each CDR3 is given with its conserved first and last residue. The D gene is left open where the match is weak. Part of the rows lack a size; the others show once, few, many or a class for expanded clones.

TRBJ2-3 | TRBD1 | few | TRBV3-1 | TGTGCCAGCAGCCCCGGGACAGGGACGAGGGCTACGCAGTATTTT | CASSPGTGTRATQYF
TRBJ2-5 | TRBD1 | few | TRBV20-1 | TGCAGTGCTAGAGATGGAACAGGGGTATTAGGGGCCCAGTACTTC | CSARDGTGVLGAQYF
TRBJ2-4 | - | many | TRBV12-3/TRBV12-4 | TGTGCCAGCAGTTTATGGGCGGGCGAAAACATTCAGTACTTC | CASSLWAGENIQYF
TRBJ1-1 | - | once | TRBV5-1 | TGCGCCAGCAGCTTAATGGACATGAACACTGAAGCTTTCTTT | CASSLMDMNTEAFF
TRBJ2-7 | - | - | TRBV12-3/TRBV12-4 | TGTGCCAGCAGTCCCAGGGTTTTTCCCCACGAGCAGTACTTC | CASSPRVFPHEQYF
TRBJ1-6 | - | few | TRBV5-5 | TGTGCCAGCAGCTTCGGGGGTGGGCGTTCACCCCTCCACTTT | CASSFGGGRSPLHF
TRBJ2-1 | - | - | TRBV11-3 | TGTGCCAGCAGCCTCCACGGGACCGGGATGGATGAGCAGTTCTTC | CASSLHGTGMDEQFF
TRBJ2-3 | TRBD1 | - | TRBV19 | TGTGCCAGCCAAATTTGGACAGGGGAGAGCACAGATACGCAGTATTTT | CASQIWTGESTDTQYF
TRBJ2-1 | - | few | TRBV29-1 | TGCAGCGTTGAAGAGGGGATCGCGAGCTCCTACAATGAGCAGTTCTTC | CSVEEGIASSYNEQFF
TRBJ2-3 | TRBD2 | few | TRBV20-1 | TGCAGTGCTAGGCGGGAGTGGGAAGATACGCAGTATTTT | CSARREWEDTQYF
TRBJ2-5 | - | - | TRBV9 | TGTGCCAGCAGCGTAGGTAGCAGCCAAGAGACCCAGTACTTC | CASSVGSSQETQYF
TRBJ2-7 | TRBD2 | - | TRBV29-1 | TGCAGCGTTACTAGCGGGACGAGATCCTACGAGCAGTACTTC | CSVTSGTRSYEQYF
TRBJ2-7 | - | - | TRBV6-5 | TGTGCCAGCAGTTACTCGACGGTTAGCGCCGGGTACGAGCAGTACTTC | CASSYSTVSAGYEQYF
TRBJ2-1 | TRBD1 | few | TRBV5-1 | TGCGCCAGCAGCTTGGGGGTGGACAGGGGTTATGAGCAGTTCTTC | CASSLGVDRGYEQFF
TRBJ2-1 | - | few | TRBV7-2 | TGTGCCAGCAGCCCCCAGATAGACAGCCACAAGTTCTTC | CASSPQIDSHKFF
TRBJ2-3 | - | few | TRBV5-1 | TGCGCCAGCAGCTTGGACAGCAACACAGATACGCAGTATTTT | CASSLDSNTDTQYF
TRBJ1-1 | - | - | TRBV6-5 | TGTGCCAGCAGTCCAACACTGGCTGAAGCTTTCTTT | CASSPTLAEAFF
TRBJ2-3 | - | many | TRBV27 | TGTGCCAGCAGTTACCAGTGGGGAGGCACAGATACGCAGTATTTT | CASSYQWGGTDTQYF
TRBJ2-3 | - | few | TRBV6-1 | TGTGCCAGCAGTCAGAGTCTGGCGCGAGGGGCAGATACGCAGTATTTT | CASSQSLARGADTQYF
TRBJ2-2 | TRBD1 | few | TRBV4-3 | TGCGCCAGCAGCCGCGAGACCTCGGGACAGGCGTTCGCGAACACCGGGGAGCTGTTTTTT | CASSRETSGQAFANTGELFF
TRBJ2-2 | - | few | TRBV25-1 | TGTGCCAGCAAAGAAGGGCACGGTGGGAACACCGGGGAGCTGTTTTTT | CASKEGHGGNTGELFF
TRBJ2-7 | TRBD1 | - | TRBV10-3 | TGTGCCATCAGCCCCCCTGCCGGGACAGGGAAGTACGAGCAGTACTTC | CAISPPAGTGKYEQYF
TRBJ1-6 | - | - | TRBV20-1 | TGCAGTGCCCAGGGATATAATTCACCCCTCCACTTT | CSAQGYNSPLHF
TRBJ2-7 | - | few | TRBV5-1 | TGCGCCAGCAGCTTTACGGGAGCTTACGAGCAGTACTTC | CASSFTGAYEQYF
TRBJ2-5 | - | - | TRBV5-1 | TGCGCCAGCAGCTCCCGGGACTACCAAGAGACCCAGTACTTC | CASSSRDYQETQYF
TRBJ2-7 | TRBD2 | few | TRBV6-2/TRBV6-3 | TGTGCCAGCAGCGACACTAGCGGGATCTACGAGCAGTACTTC | CASSDTSGIYEQYF